Listed below are T cell receptor beta chains from one sample, sequenced in a study of OX40 agonist ivuxolimab in advanced cancers. Method: immunoSEQ multiplex PCR; TCRdb's copy keeps in-frame clones and lacks some. There are more than 30,000 clones in the sample; 70% to 85% occur only once, and 11% lies in the top ten. This material consisted of CD4+ or CD8+ T cells sorted from blood, taken in a trial of the OX40 agonist ivuxolimab. All receptors come from an adult with an advanced solid tumor such as melanoma, head and neck, liver or kidney cancer. CDR3s include the opening cysteine and the closing phenylalanine or tryptophan. D genes are given only for firm matches. Where a row states a size, it is once, few, many or the class of an expanded clone; other rows omit it.

CSVVGSSYEQYF TGCAGCGTCGTGGGGAGTTCCTACGAGCAGTACTTC TRBV29-1 12 NA TRBJ2-7 NA
CASSLGTTSYEQYF TGCGCCAGCAGCTTGGGGACAACCTCCTACGAGCAGTACTTC TRBV5-1 14 NA TRBJ2-7 NA
CASRTGAGNTIYF TGTGCCAGTAGGACAGGGGCTGGAAACACCATATATTTT TRBV19 13 NA TRBJ1-3 TRBD1
CASSLSAGTALNTEAFF TGTGCCAGCAGCCTTTCAGCCGGGACAGCGCTGAACACTGAAGCTTTCTTT TRBV7-9 17 NA TRBJ1-1 TRBD1
CAISDVADGTDTQYF TGTGCCATCAGTGATGTAGCAGACGGCACAGATACGCAGTATTTT TRBV10-3 15 NA TRBJ2-3 NA
CASTTPSGYTEAFF TGTGCCAGTACTACCCCGTCAGGGTACACTGAAGCTTTCTTT TRBV19 14 NA TRBJ1-1 NA
CASSRTSDGLETQYF TGTGCCAGTAGTCGAACTAGCGACGGCTTAGAGACCCAGTACTTC TRBV19 15 NA TRBJ2-5 TRBD2
CASSLGTGIYDTQYF TGTGCCAGCAGTTTGGGGACAGGGATATACGATACGCAGTATTTT TRBV6-1 15 few TRBJ2-3 TRBD1
CAWEQGQSYEQYF TGTGCCTGGGAACAGGGACAGTCCTACGAGCAGTACTTC TRBV30 13 NA TRBJ2-7 TRBD1
CATGRYYEQYF TGTGCCACCGGCCGGTACTACGAGCAGTACTTC TRBV6-1 11 few TRBJ2-7 NA
CASSLAGGGNEQFF TGTGCCAGCAGTTTAGCGGGGGGCGGGAATGAGCAGTTCTTC TRBV27 14 medium-sized TRBJ2-1 TRBD2
CASTGTGANVLTF TGTGCCAGTACAGGGACTGGGGCCAACGTCCTGACTTTC TRBV6-1 13 few TRBJ2-6 NA
CASSLRGLETQYF TGTGCCAGCAGTTTACGGGGCCTAGAGACCCAGTACTTC TRBV6-1 13 NA TRBJ2-5 NA
CASSGGRGEVGYTF TGTGCCAGTAGTGGTGGCAGGGGAGAGGTTGGCTACACCTTC TRBV19 14 NA TRBJ1-2 NA
CASRWGLQETQYF TGTGCCAGCAGGTGGGGACTCCAAGAGACCCAGTACTTC TRBV5-4 13 NA TRBJ2-5 NA
CASSPHAGGRGEQFF TGTGCCAGCAGTCCGCATGCGGGGGGCCGAGGTGAGCAGTTCTTC TRBV6-4 15 NA TRBJ2-1 TRBD2
CASSLDRGTNEKLFF TGCGCCAGCAGCTTGGATCGGGGGACTAATGAAAAACTGTTTTTT TRBV5-1 15 NA TRBJ1-4 NA
CASSEGLSYEQYF TGTGCCAGCAGTGAAGGGCTCTCCTACGAGCAGTACTTC TRBV6-1 13 few TRBJ2-7 NA
CASNPPGGDNSPLHF TGTGCCAGCAACCCTCCGGGGGGAGATAATTCACCCCTCCACTTT TRBV7-9 15 NA TRBJ1-6 NA
CATSRGLSNTGELFF TGTGCCACCAGCAGAGGACTCTCGAACACCGGGGAGCTGTTTTTT TRBV15 15 few TRBJ2-2 NA
CASSSQAQGVSPLHF TGTGCCAGCAGCTCCCAGGCCCAAGGGGTTTCACCCCTCCACTTT TRBV7-6 15 NA TRBJ1-6 NA
CASSLGPADGPGEKLFF TGCGCCAGCAGCTTGGGGCCCGCGGACGGTCCGGGGGAAAAACTGTTTTTT TRBV5-1 17 NA TRBJ1-4 NA
CASSFPGTGSYEQYF TGTGCCAGCAGTTTCCCCGGGACAGGGTCTTACGAGCAGTACTTC TRBV28 15 NA TRBJ2-7 TRBD1
CASRLGANPGELFF TGTGCCAGCAGGCTAGGGGCGAATCCCGGGGAGCTGTTTTTT TRBV6-5 14 NA TRBJ2-2 NA
CASSLQVDRVAFF TGTGCCAGCAGTCTCCAGGTAGATCGGGTCGCTTTCTTT TRBV6-1 13 few TRBJ1-1 NA
CASSSDREQAFF TGTGCCAGCAGCTCAGACAGGGAGCAAGCTTTCTTT TRBV7-9 12 NA TRBJ1-1 TRBD1
CASSIAGDSTYYEQYF TGTGCCAGTAGTATAGCCGGGGACAGTACCTACTACGAGCAGTACTTC TRBV19 16 NA TRBJ2-7 TRBD1
CASSFLASGNTIYF TGTGCCAGTAGTTTCTTAGCCTCTGGAAACACCATATATTTT TRBV19 14 NA TRBJ1-3 NA
CASSPGGPGYGYTF TGCGCCAGCAGCCCCGGGGGACCGGGGTATGGCTACACCTTC TRBV5-1 14 NA TRBJ1-2 NA
CASSLDGETQYF TGTGCCAGCAGTTTGGATGGTGAGACCCAGTACTTC TRBV28 12 NA TRBJ2-5 NA
CASSLLGNRGLRDTQYF TGTGCCAGCAGTTTATTGGGGAACAGGGGGCTAAGAGATACGCAGTATTTT TRBV27 17 NA TRBJ2-3 TRBD1
CASSLGGQGNTEAFF TGTGCCAGCAGCTTGGGAGGACAGGGGAACACTGAAGCTTTCTTT TRBV5-4 15 NA TRBJ1-1 TRBD1
CASSLADSSYEQYF TGTGCCAGCAGCTTGGCGGACAGCTCCTACGAGCAGTACTTC TRBV5-4 14 NA TRBJ2-7 NA
CASSLKETQYF TGTGCCAGCAGTCTCAAAGAGACCCAGTACTTC TRBV11-2 11 NA TRBJ2-5 NA
CASSRLAGAQQETQYF TGTGCCAGCAGCAGACTAGCGGGGGCACAACAAGAGACCCAGTACTTC TRBV5-6 16 once TRBJ2-5 TRBD2
CASSQSGTSVGTQYF TGCGCCAGCAGCCAATCCGGGACTAGCGTCGGGACCCAGTACTTC TRBV4-1 15 NA TRBJ2-5 TRBD2
CASKFVGLNQPQHF TGTGCCAGCAAATTCGTGGGCCTCAATCAGCCCCAGCATTTT TRBV6-5 14 NA TRBJ1-5 NA
CASSLGLAETQYF TGTGCCAGCAGCCTAGGACTAGCTGAGACCCAGTACTTC TRBV9 13 NA TRBJ2-5 TRBD2
CASSSGTGNYNQPQHF TGTGCCAGCAGCTCCGGGACAGGGAACTACAATCAGCCCCAGCATTTT TRBV5-8 16 NA TRBJ1-5 TRBD1